This record concerns one T cell receptor beta chain sequence. What it binds is unknown. It was with 60 Vbeta and 13 Jbeta primers that the PCR ran. Produced via immunoSEQ multiplex PCR; TCRdb's table is partial and in-frame only. Counted here are fewer than 200,000 clones, approximately 81% occurring once; the ten biggest clones make up about 1.3%. The data were obtained in a study of cytomegalovirus exposure and HLA in healthy donors. CDR1 is ENHRY, CDR2 SYGVKD, per germline. Losses at the gene ends were 3 bases for V and 11 bases for J; bases not matched to a gene: 19. CDR3 length equals 16 residues. Study-wide results and caveats: Previously analyzed data showed that most TCR beta V segments were productive at a frequency of about 87% or about 30%. The presence/absence work took it that sequencing depth was about the same across donors. TCR beta sequences reportedly predicted the HLA-A and HLA-B alleles of most subjects accurately.

The TCR comes from a man younger than 35 in good health and CMV-seronegative. The sequenced sample consisted of PBMCs. The genes are TRBV10-3 and TRBJ2-7; 7 nucleotides match TRBD2. CDR3 in amino acids: CAISEWEGRERLGEYF. The CDR3 DNA reads TGTGCCATCAGTGAATGGGAAGGGCGGGAGCGGTTGGGGGAGTACTTC.